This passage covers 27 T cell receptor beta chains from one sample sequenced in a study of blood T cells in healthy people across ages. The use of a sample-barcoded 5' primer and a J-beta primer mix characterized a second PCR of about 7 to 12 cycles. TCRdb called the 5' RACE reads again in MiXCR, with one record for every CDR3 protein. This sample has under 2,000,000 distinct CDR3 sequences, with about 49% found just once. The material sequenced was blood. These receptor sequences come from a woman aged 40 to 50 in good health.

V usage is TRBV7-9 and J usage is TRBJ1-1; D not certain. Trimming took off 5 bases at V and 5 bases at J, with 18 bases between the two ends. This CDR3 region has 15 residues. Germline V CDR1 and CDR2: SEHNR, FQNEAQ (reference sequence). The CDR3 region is CASSLPTRSETEAFF. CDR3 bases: TGTGCCAGCAGCCTTCCTACAAGATCCGAAACTGAAGCTTTCTTT. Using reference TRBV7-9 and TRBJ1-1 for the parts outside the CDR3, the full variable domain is DTGVSQNPRHKITKRGQNVTFRCDPISEHNRLYWYRQTLGQGPEFLTYFQNEAQLEKSRLLSDRFSAERPKGSFSTLEIQRTEQGDSAMYLCASSLPTRSETEAFFGQGTRLTVV.

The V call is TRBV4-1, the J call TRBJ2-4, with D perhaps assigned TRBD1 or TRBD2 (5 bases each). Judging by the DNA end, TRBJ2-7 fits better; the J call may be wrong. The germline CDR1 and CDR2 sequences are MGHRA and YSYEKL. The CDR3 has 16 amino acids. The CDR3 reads CASSQEWPRESIEQYF. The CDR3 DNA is TGCGCCAGCAGCCAAGAATGGCCCAGGGAGAGTATCGAGCAGTACTTC.

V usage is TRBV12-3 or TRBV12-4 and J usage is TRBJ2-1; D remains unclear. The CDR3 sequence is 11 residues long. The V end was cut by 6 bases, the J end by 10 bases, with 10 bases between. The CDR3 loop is CASSPLQEQFF. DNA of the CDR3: TGTGCCAGCAGCCCCCTTCAGGAGCAGTTCTTC.

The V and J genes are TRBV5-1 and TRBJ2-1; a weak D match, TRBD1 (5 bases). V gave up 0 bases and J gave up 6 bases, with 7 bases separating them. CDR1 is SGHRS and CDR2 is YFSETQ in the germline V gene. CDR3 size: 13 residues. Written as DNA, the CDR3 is TGCGCCAGCAGCTTGGAGGACATCAATGAGCAGTTCTTC. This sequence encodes CASSLEDINEQFF.

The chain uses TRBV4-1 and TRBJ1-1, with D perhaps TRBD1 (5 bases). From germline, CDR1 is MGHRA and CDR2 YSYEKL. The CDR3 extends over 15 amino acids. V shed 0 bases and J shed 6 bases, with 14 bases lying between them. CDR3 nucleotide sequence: TGCGCCAGCAGCCAAGATTCCGTGGGGCAGCCTGAAGCTTTCTTT. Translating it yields CASSQDSVGQPEAFF.

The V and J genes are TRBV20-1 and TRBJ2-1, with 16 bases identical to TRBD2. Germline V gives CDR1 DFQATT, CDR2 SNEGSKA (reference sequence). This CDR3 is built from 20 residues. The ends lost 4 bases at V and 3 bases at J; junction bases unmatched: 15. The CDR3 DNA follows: TGCAGTGCTACCCATTCCGGGACTAGCGGGGGGGACCGTTTCTACAATGAGCAGTTCTTC. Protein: CSATHSGTSGGDRFYNEQFF.

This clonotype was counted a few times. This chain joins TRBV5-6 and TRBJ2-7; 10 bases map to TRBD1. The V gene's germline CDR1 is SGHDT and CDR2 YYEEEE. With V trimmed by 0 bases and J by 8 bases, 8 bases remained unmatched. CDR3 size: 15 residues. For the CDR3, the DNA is TGTGCCAGCAGCTTGGCCCCCGGGACAGGGGATAAGCAGTACTTC. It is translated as CASSLAPGTGDKQYF.

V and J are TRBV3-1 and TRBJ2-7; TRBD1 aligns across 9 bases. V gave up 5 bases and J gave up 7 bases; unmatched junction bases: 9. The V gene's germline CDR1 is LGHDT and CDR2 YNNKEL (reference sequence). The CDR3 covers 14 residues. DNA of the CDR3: TGTGCCAGCAGCAGAGTACAGGGGGCGCCTGAGCAGTACTTC. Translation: CASSRVQGAPEQYF.

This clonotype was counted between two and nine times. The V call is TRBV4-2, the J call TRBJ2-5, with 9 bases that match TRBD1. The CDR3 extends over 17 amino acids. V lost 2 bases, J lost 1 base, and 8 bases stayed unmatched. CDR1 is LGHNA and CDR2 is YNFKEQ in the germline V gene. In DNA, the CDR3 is TGTGCCAGCAGCCAATCCCGTGGGACAGGGACCCAAGAGACCCAGTACTTC. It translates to CASSQSRGTGTQETQYF.

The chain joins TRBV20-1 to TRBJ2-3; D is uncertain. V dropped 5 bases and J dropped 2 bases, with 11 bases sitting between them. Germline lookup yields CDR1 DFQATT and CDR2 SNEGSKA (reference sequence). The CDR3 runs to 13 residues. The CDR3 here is CSACPPYTDTQYF. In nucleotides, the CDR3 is TGCAGTGCTTGTCCCCCATACACAGATACGCAGTATTTT.

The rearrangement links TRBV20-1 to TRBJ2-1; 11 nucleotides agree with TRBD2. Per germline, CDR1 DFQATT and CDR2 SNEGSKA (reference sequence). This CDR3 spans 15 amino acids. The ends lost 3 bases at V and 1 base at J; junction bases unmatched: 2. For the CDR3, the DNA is TGCAGTGCTAGCGGGACTAGCGGATCCTACAATGAGCAGTTCTTC. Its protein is CSASGTSGSYNEQFF.

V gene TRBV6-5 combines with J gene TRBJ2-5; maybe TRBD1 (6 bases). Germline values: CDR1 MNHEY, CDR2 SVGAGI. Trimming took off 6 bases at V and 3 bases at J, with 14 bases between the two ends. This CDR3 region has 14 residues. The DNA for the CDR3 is TGTGCCAGCAGCTACAGGACAGAGAAAGAGACCCAGTACTTC. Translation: CASSYRTEKETQYF.

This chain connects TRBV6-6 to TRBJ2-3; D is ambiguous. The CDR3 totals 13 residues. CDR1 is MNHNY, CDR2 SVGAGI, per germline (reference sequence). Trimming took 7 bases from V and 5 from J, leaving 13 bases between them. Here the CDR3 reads CASIPTGVDTQYF. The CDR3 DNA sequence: TGTGCCAGCATTCCAACGGGCGTAGATACGCAGTATTTT.

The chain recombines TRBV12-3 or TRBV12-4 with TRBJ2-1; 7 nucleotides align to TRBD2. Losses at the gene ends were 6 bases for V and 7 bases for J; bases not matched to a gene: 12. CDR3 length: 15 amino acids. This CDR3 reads CASSWTGTIANEQFF. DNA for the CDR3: TGTGCCAGCAGCTGGACCGGGACTATCGCTAATGAGCAGTTCTTC.

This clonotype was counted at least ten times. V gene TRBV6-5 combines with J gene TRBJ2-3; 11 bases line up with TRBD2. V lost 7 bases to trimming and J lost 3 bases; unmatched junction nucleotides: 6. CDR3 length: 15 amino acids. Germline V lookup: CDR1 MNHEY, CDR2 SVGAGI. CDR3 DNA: TGTGCCAGCACCCCGACTAGCGGGGTTACAGATACGCAGTATTTT. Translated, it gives CASTPTSGVTDTQYF.

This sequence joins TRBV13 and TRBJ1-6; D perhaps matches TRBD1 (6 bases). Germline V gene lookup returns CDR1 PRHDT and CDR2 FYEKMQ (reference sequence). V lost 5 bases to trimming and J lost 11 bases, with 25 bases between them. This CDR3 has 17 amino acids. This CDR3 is CASSRGGFRGPSTPLHF. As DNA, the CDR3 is TGTGCCAGCAGCAGGGGTGGGTTCAGGGGCCCATCTACACCCCTCCACTTT.

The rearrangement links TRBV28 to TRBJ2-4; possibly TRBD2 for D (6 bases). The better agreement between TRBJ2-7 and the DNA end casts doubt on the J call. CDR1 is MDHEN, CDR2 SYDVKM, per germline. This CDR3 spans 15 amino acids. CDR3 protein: CASGSLARRTYEQYF. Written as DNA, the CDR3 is TGTGCCAGCGGAAGTCTAGCGAGGCGAACCTACGAGCAGTACTTC.

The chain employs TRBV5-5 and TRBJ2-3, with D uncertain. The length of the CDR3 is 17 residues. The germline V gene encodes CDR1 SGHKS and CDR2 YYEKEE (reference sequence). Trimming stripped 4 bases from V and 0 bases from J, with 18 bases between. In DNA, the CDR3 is TGTGCCAGCAGCCACACACCCCGGAGATCTAGCACAGATACGCAGTATTTT. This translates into CASSHTPRRSSTDTQYF. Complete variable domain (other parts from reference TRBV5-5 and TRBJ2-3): DAGVTQSPTHLIKTRGQQVTLRCSPISGHKSVSWYQQVLGQGPQFIFQYYEKEERGRGNFPDRFSARQFPNYSSELNVNALLLGDSALYLCASSHTPRRSSTDTQYFGPGTRLTVL.

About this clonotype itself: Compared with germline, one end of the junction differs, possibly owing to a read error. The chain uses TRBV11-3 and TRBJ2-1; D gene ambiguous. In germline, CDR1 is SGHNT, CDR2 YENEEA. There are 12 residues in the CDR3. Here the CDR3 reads CARSLSIDEQFF. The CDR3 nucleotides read TGTGCCCGCAGCCTCTCAATCGATGAGCAGTTCTTC.

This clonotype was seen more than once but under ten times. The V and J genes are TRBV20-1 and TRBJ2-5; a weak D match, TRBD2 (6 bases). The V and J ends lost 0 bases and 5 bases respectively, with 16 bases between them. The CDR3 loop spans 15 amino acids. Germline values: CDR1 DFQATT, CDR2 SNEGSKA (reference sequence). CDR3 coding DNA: TGCAGTGCTAGAGATTCAGGGCCCGGAGGGGAGACCCAGTACTTC. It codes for CSARDSGPGGETQYF.

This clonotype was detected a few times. The CDR3 loop reads CSVGQSKYEQYF. In DNA, the CDR3 is TGCAGCGTGGGACAGTCGAAATACGAGCAGTACTTC. This chain connects TRBV29-1 to TRBJ2-7, with 7 bases lining up with TRBD1. Per germline, CDR1 SQVTM and CDR2 ANQGSEA. This CDR3 is 12 amino acids long. The ends lost 6 bases at V and 4 bases at J; junction bases unmatched: 6.

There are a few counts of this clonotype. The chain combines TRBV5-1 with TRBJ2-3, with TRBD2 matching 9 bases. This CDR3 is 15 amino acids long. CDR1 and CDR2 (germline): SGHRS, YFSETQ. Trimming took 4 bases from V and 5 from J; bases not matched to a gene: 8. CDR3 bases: TGCGCCAGCAGCGGGCTAGCGGGGACGATAGATACGCAGTATTTT. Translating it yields CASSGLAGTIDTQYF. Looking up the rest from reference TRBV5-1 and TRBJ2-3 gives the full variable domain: KAGVTQTPRYLIKTRGQQVTLSCSPISGHRSVSWYQQTPGQGLQFLFEYFSETQRNKGNFPGRFSGRQFSNSRSEMNVSTLELGDSALYLCASSGLAGTIDTQYFGPGTRLTVL.

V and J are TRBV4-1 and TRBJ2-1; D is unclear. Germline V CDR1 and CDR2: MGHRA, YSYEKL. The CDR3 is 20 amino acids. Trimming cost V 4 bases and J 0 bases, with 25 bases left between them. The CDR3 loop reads CASSLIIGMLNVFSYNEQFF. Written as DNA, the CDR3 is TGCGCCAGCAGCCTTATAATTGGGATGCTAAATGTCTTCTCCTACAATGAGCAGTTCTTC.

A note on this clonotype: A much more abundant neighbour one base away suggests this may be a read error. CDR3 amino acids: CASSRATGTNNEQYF. Written as DNA, the CDR3 is TGTGCCAGCAGTCGCGCGACGGGAACCAACAATGAGCAGTACTTC. J is TRBJ2-7 and V is TRBV13, with D maybe TRBD2 (5 bases). V was clipped by 6 bases and J by 7 bases, with 22 bases between them. Germline V gene data show CDR1 as PRHDT and CDR2 as FYEKMQ (reference sequence). The CDR3 runs 15 residues.

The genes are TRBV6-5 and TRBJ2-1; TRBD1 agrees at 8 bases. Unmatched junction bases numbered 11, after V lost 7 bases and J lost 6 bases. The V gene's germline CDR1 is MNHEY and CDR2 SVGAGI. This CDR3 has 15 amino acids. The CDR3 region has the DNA TGTGCCAGCACCCGCCGGACAGGGTTTGGCAATGAGCAGTTCTTC. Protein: CASTRRTGFGNEQFF.

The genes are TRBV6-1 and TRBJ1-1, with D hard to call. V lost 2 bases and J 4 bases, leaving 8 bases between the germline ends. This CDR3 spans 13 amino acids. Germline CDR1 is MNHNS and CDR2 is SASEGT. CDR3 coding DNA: TGTGCCAGCAGTGAACAGGAGAGCACTGAAGCTTTCTTT. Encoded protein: CASSEQESTEAFF.

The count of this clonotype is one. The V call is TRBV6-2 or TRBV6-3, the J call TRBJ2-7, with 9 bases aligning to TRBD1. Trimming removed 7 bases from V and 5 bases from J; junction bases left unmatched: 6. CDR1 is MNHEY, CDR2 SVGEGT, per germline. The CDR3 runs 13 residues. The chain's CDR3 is CASTGQGLHEQYF. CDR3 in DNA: TGTGCCAGCACCGGACAGGGGCTCCACGAGCAGTACTTC.